The TCR beta chain described here comes from a study of vaccination effects on CD4 cells after COVID-19. Study-level information: Samples from two convalescent patients were given 16 days and one week before vaccination.

Study-wide results and limits: Spike-reactive clones present post-vaccine in convalescents were predominantly new vaccine-induced clones. Pronounced clonal contraction occurred in clones induced by infection and by vaccine late after vaccination.

The CDR3 totals 22 residues. Germline V gene sequence: CDR1 SGDLS, CDR2 YYNGEE. The V segment lost 3 bases and the J segment 0 bases; nucleotides outside the gene matches: 16. A remark on this clone: Its antigen is not identified.

Produced via immunoSEQ multiplex PCR; TCRdb's table is partial and in-frame only. Of more than 35,000 clones listed, roughly 65% were seen once; the top ten hold around a third. Before sequencing took place, the ViraFEST assay used viral peptide pools to expand antigen-specific CD4+ T cells. When ten to eleven days of culture had elapsed, CD4+ T cells were isolated. Infection dated between March and December 2020, before the Alpha, Beta and Delta variants reached the United States. Cultures got half-medium changes with IL-2 on days 3 and 7. Specimen: CD4+ T cells from PBMCs cultured with a peptide pool, collected before COVID-19 vaccination. The sequence was obtained from a human donor who had a prior SARS-CoV-2 infection. The chain is built from TRBV9 and TRBJ2-3; TRBD2 matches at 16 bases. The CDR3 DNA follows: TGTGCCAGCAGCGCCAAGGAACCGGGACTAGCGGGGGGGAGTACTAGCACAGATACGCAGTATTTT. Its translation is CASSAKEPGLAGGSTSTDTQYF.